These 21 T cell receptor beta chains originate from one sample sequenced in a study of T-cell reconstitution after alpha-beta-depleted transplantation in children. Preparation of the TCRbeta library involved a method that used unique molecular identifiers. TCRdb recomputed calls from the PCR reads with MiXCR, one row per CDR3 protein. The sample includes about 200,000 distinct CDR3 sequences, 17% of them seen just once. The sequences come from PBMCs, mostly from graft donor cells, collected 360 days after TCRalphabeta/CD19-depleted stem cell transplant. The receptors derive from a male patient aged 2-10 years who had a stem cell transplant for acute lymphoblastic leukemia, so the T cells may come from the graft donor.

This clonotype came up a few times. The chain joins TRBV18 to TRBJ2-3, with 7 bases lining up with TRBD1. Unmatched junction bases numbered 3, after V lost 2 bases and J lost 7 bases. This CDR3 has 13 amino acids. Germline CDR1 and CDR2: KGHSH and LQKENI. The CDR3 sequence: CASSPGRGYTQYF. The CDR3 DNA reads TGTGCCAGCTCACCAGGCAGGGGGTATACGCAGTATTTT.

J is TRBJ2-7 and V is TRBV12-3 or TRBV12-4, with unresolved D. Trimming removed 6 bases at V and 6 bases at J, with 9 bases between. This CDR3 comprises 11 residues. CDR3 in DNA: TGTGCCAGCAGGGAAAGTGGCGAGCAGTACTTC. Its translation: CASRESGEQYF.

The chain couples TRBV20-1 to TRBJ2-2; the D gene is possibly TRBD2 (5 bases). Germline-derived CDR1 and CDR2 are DFQATT and SNEGSKA (reference sequence). Trimming took off 5 bases at V and 5 bases at J, with 12 bases between the two ends. The CDR3 runs to 13 residues. CDR3: CSASIPGTGELFF. The CDR3 nucleotides are TGCAGTGCTTCTATCCCGGGGACCGGGGAGCTGTTTTTT.

This clonotype was recorded at least ten times. V is TRBV5-1 and J is TRBJ1-1, with D perhaps TRBD1 (6 bases). With 2 bases removed from V and 1 base from J, the gap between germline ends came to 12 bases. This CDR3 has 15 amino acids. Germline CDR1 is SGHRS and CDR2 is YFSETQ. CDR3 sequence (DNA): TGCGCCAGCAGCTTCTCAGGGGACGGGAACACTGAAGCTTTCTTT. It yields the protein CASSFSGDGNTEAFF.

This clonotype has more than one count but fewer than ten. This sequence joins TRBV2 and TRBJ2-3, with TRBD1 as a possible D gene (6 bases). V lost 6 bases, J lost 2 bases, and 15 bases lay in between. The CDR3 totals 15 residues. In germline, CDR1 is SNHLY, CDR2 FYNNEI. The CDR3 is CASSLQGIHTDTQYF. CDR3 bases: TGTGCCAGCAGCCTCCAGGGGATCCACACAGATACGCAGTATTTT.

The chain couples TRBV12-3 or TRBV12-4 to TRBJ2-5, with a weak D call TRBD2 (6 bases). V gave up 2 bases and J gave up 4 bases, with 17 bases separating them. This CDR3 contains 16 residues. CDR3 residues: CASSLHPWGVLETQYF. The CDR3 nucleotides read TGTGCCAGCAGTTTACATCCGTGGGGGGTTTTAGAGACCCAGTACTTC.

This clonotype was recorded a few times. The chain has TRBV3-1 and TRBJ2-1; D gene ambiguous. This CDR3 is built from 14 residues. V shed 0 bases and J shed 8 bases, with 11 bases lying between them. Per the germline V gene, CDR1 is LGHDT and CDR2 is YNNKEL (reference sequence). CDR3 sequence: CASSQDRSSDEQFF. CDR3 nucleotides: TGTGCCAGCAGCCAAGATAGGTCCAGCGATGAGCAGTTCTTC.

This clonotype was picked up a small number of times. V and J are TRBV28 and TRBJ1-2; D is uncertain. The V end was cut by 7 bases, the J end by 0 bases, with 9 bases between. The germline V gene encodes CDR1 MDHEN and CDR2 SYDVKM. CDR3 size: 13 residues. CDR3 sequence (DNA): TGTGCCAGCAACCCAGCTGCTAACTATGGCTACACCTTC. Translating gives CASNPAANYGYTF.

The chain has TRBV27 and TRBJ2-7; D possibly uses TRBD1 or TRBD2 (5 bases each). Germline V gives CDR1 MNHEY, CDR2 SMNVEV (reference sequence). CDR3 size: 15 residues. V was pared by 5 bases and J by 2 bases, with 16 bases between. The CDR3 DNA reads as TGTGCCAGCAGTCGGGTCGGGGACGGGACCTACGAGCAGTACTTC. It encodes CASSRVGDGTYEQYF.

The V and J genes are TRBV5-1 and TRBJ2-3; 10 bases map to TRBD1. CDR1 SGHRS and CDR2 YFSETQ come from the germline V gene. The CDR3 has 17 amino acids. The V and J ends lost 3 bases and 2 bases, in that order; junction bases with no gene match: 9. CDR3 nucleotide sequence: TGCGCCAGCAGCTCGGGACAGGGGAGATGGTACACAGATACGCAGTATTTT. It is translated as CASSSGQGRWYTDTQYF.

The chain links TRBV11-2 to TRBJ2-3, with 12 bases lining up with TRBD2. The CDR3 length is 18 residues. With V trimmed by 3 bases and J by 0 bases, 7 bases remained unmatched. Germline-derived CDR1 and CDR2 are SGHAT and FQNNGV. The CDR3 DNA is TGTGCCAGCAGCTTGACTAGCGGGGGATCTTCTAGCACAGATACGCAGTATTTT. Its translation: CASSLTSGGSSSTDTQYF.

The chain is built from TRBV7-6 and TRBJ1-1; no reliable D call. This CDR3 has 11 amino acids. Trimming took 0 bases from V and 11 from J, leaving 7 bases between them. Germline lookup yields CDR1 SGHVS and CDR2 FNYEAQ. For the CDR3, the DNA is TGTGCCAGCAGCTTAGCGGTCCGGGCTTTCTTT. It specifies CASSLAVRAFF.

This clonotype has just a few counts. The V gene is TRBV12-3 or TRBV12-4, the J gene TRBJ2-2; TRBD1 agrees at 7 bases. J was trimmed by 7 bases and V by 7 bases; bases with no gene match: 9. The CDR3 loop spans 14 amino acids. For the CDR3, the DNA is TGTGCCAGCAAAGGGGGCAGGTTGAACGGGGAGCTGTTTTTT. Translated: CASKGGRLNGELFF.

There are a few counts of this clonotype. CDR3 in amino acids: CASSQGPTGTDTQYF. The CDR3 nucleotides are TGCGCCAGCAGCCAAGGCCCGACAGGGACAGATACGCAGTATTTT. The chain links TRBV4-1 to TRBJ2-3, with TRBD1 identical over 7 bases. Germline V lookup: CDR1 MGHRA, CDR2 YSYEKL. Germline trimming cut 1 base from V and 3 bases from J; bases unmatched to any gene: 4. The CDR3 sequence is 15 residues long.

This clonotype was observed a handful of times. V is TRBV12-3 or TRBV12-4 and J is TRBJ1-4; 7 nucleotides match TRBD1. The V gene end was trimmed by 7 bases and the J gene end by 6 bases; junction bases not matched to a gene: 14. This CDR3 has 16 residues. Here the CDR3 reads CASKLGTDTNDEKLFF. DNA of the CDR3: TGTGCCAGCAAACTTGGGACAGACACTAATGATGAAAAACTGTTTTTT.

J is TRBJ2-2 and V is TRBV19; D may be TRBD1 or TRBD2 (6 bases each). Trimming removed 3 bases at V and 1 base at J, with 21 bases between. Germline V CDR1 and CDR2: LNHDA, SQIVND (reference sequence). The CDR3 loop spans 19 amino acids. The CDR3 protein is CASSMKGGAQVLNTGELFF. The CDR3, as DNA: TGTGCCAGTAGTATGAAGGGGGGCGCCCAAGTACTGAACACCGGGGAGCTGTTTTTT.

This clonotype was picked up a small number of times. The chain is built from TRBV29-1 and TRBJ2-3; 7 nucleotides agree with TRBD1. CDR1 and CDR2 from the germline V gene are SQVTM and ANQGSEA. The CDR3 extends over 14 amino acids. Trimming took 6 bases from V and 3 from J; bases not matched to a gene: 9. The CDR3 coding sequence is TGCAGCGTGGGAACGGGACAGCAAACAGATACGCAGTATTTT. Translated, it gives CSVGTGQQTDTQYF.

This clonotype was detected a few times. Germline and junction disagree at one end, which may indicate a read error. This rearrangement joins TRBV11-2 to TRBJ2-7, with unresolved D. The CDR3 runs to 14 residues. Germline V lookup: CDR1 SGHAT, CDR2 FQNNGV. CDR3 bases: TGTGCCAGCAGCTTACAAGGTGCAGCCTACAAGCAGTACTTC. Translating it yields CASSLQGAAYKQYF.

Here the CDR3 reads CASSLPGGPSTEAFF. The DNA of the CDR3 is TGTGCCAGCAGCTTACCAGGGGGGCCGAGCACTGAAGCTTTCTTT. V is TRBV7-9 and J is TRBJ1-1, with 7 bases aligning to TRBD1. CDR1 and CDR2 (germline): SEHNR, FQNEAQ (reference sequence). The CDR3 is 15 residues long. V shed 2 bases, J shed 4 bases, and the junction held 7 bases outside the gene matches.

The V call is TRBV7-8, the J call TRBJ2-4; perhaps TRBD2 as D (7 bases). This CDR3 has 16 amino acids. Trimming stripped 1 base from V and 8 bases from J, with 18 bases between. CDR1 is SGHVS, CDR2 FQNEAQ, per germline. CDR3 in DNA: TGTGCCAGCAGCTTAGTAGTGGGGGGGCCAGTTGACATTCAGTACTTC. This gives the protein CASSLVVGGPVDIQYF.

The chain joins TRBV7-2 to TRBJ2-5; the D is unclear. The germline V gene has CDR1 SGHTA and CDR2 FQGNSA. The V end lost 5 bases, the J end lost 0 bases, and 7 bases lay between the germline ends. CDR3 length equals 13 residues. CDR3 protein: CASSLLYQETQYF. The CDR3 bases are TGTGCCAGCAGCCTTTTGTACCAAGAGACCCAGTACTTC.